The next 28 T cell receptor beta chains were all read from a single sample in a study of T cells in Graves' hyperthyroidism and ophthalmopathy. TCR beta CDR3 regions were amplified from RNA. TCR CDR3 underwent first-round RT-PCR with the HTBI primer set. From the multiplex PCR reads, TCRdb called clonotypes with MiXCR, one entry per CDR3 protein. The table shows approximately 330,000 distinct CDR3 sequences, with 21% occurring only once. Sequencing input: blood. Receptors originate from a woman aged 45-60 years with Graves' hyperthyroidism.

This clonotype was detected ten times or more. CDR3 DNA: TGTGCCAGCCGTCGGGCGGGACAGGGCTCCTACGAGCAGTACTTC. Amino acid sequence: CASRRAGQGSYEQYF. The chain links TRBV27 to TRBJ2-7; TRBD1 matches at 9 bases. The V gene end was trimmed by 8 bases and the J gene end by 0 bases; junction bases not matched to a gene: 8. The CDR3 is 15 amino acids. Per germline, CDR1 MNHEY and CDR2 SMNVEV (reference sequence).

Ten or more counts support this clonotype. The V gene is TRBV20-1, the J gene TRBJ2-2, with D perhaps matching TRBD2 (6 bases). CDR3 length equals 15 residues. Germline lookup yields CDR1 DFQATT and CDR2 SNEGSKA (reference sequence). Trimming removed 1 base from V and 5 bases from J, with 14 bases in between. The CDR3 DNA is TGCAGTGCTAGAGGAGGAGGGCTGGGAACCGGGGAGCTGTTTTTT. This translates into CSARGGGLGTGELFF.

This clonotype was recorded many times. The V and J genes are TRBV11-2 and TRBJ1-1, with a weak D call TRBD1 (5 bases). This CDR3 contains 15 residues. V lost 3 bases and J 1 base, leaving 12 bases between the germline ends. Germline V gene sequence: CDR1 SGHAT, CDR2 FQNNGV. The CDR3 DNA follows: TGTGCCAGCAGCTTTGGGGGAGGCACGAACACTGAAGCTTTCTTT. Translation: CASSFGGGTNTEAFF.

V is TRBV30 and J is TRBJ2-5; 9 bases line up with TRBD2. J was trimmed by 0 bases and V by 0 bases; bases with no gene match: 8. Germline-derived CDR1 and CDR2 are GTSNPN and SVGIG (reference sequence). The CDR3 has 17 residues. The CDR3 sequence: CAWSVGLTSGYQETQYF. CDR3 sequence (DNA): TGTGCCTGGAGTGTGGGCCTGACTAGCGGCTACCAAGAGACCCAGTACTTC.

This clonotype has only a few counts. The genes are TRBV19 and TRBJ2-5; D gene uncertain. The CDR3 length is 14 residues. Germline assignment: CDR1 LNHDA and CDR2 SQIVND (reference sequence). V lost 3 bases and J 2 bases, leaving 10 bases between the germline ends. The CDR3 DNA reads TGTGCCAGTAGTATGATGGGGTCTCAAGAGACCCAGTACTTC. The encoded protein is CASSMMGSQETQYF.

This clonotype was detected many times. The chain has TRBV29-1 and TRBJ1-3; TRBD1 matches at 8 bases. V lost 5 bases, J lost 2 bases, and 5 bases stayed unmatched. From germline, CDR1 is SQVTM and CDR2 ANQGSEA. The CDR3 length is 14 residues. CDR3 in amino acids: CSVPDRVTGNTIYF. DNA of the CDR3: TGCAGCGTTCCGGACAGGGTGACTGGAAACACCATATATTTT.

At least ten counts were recorded for this clonotype. The chain links TRBV29-1 to TRBJ1-2, with unresolved D. The length of the CDR3 is 14 residues. Trimming pared 6 bases from V and 9 bases from J, leaving 23 bases between. Germline V gene lookup returns CDR1 SQVTM and CDR2 ANQGSEA. CDR3 DNA sequence: TGCAGCGTGGGAGAATCAAGGGATCGGCTAAGCTACACCTTC. It yields the protein CSVGESRDRLSYTF.

This clonotype was counted ten times or more. The rearrangement links TRBV30 to TRBJ1-5; possibly TRBD1 for D (6 bases). V was trimmed by 3 bases and J by 1 base, leaving 7 bases between them. Germline CDR1 is GTSNPN and CDR2 is SVGIG (reference sequence). The CDR3 is 13 amino acids. CDR3 in DNA: TGTGCCTGGAGGGGACAAAGCAATCAGCCCCAGCATTTT. Translated: CAWRGQSNQPQHF.

This clonotype was recorded at least ten times. J is TRBJ2-1 and V is TRBV5-1; D unresolved. V gave up 1 base and J gave up 11 bases, with 7 bases separating them. Looked up from germline, CDR1 is SGHRS and CDR2 is YFSETQ. The CDR3 extends over 11 amino acids. CDR3 sequence: CASSLSTQQFF. The CDR3 DNA sequence: TGCGCCAGCAGCTTGTCGACTCAGCAGTTCTTC.

The chain recombines TRBV14 with TRBJ2-5; D gene uncertain. The CDR3 spans 14 residues. Germline CDR1 is SGHDN and CDR2 is FVKESK. V was trimmed by 2 bases and J by 2 bases, leaving 9 bases between them. This CDR3 is CASSQFGQQETQYF. The CDR3 DNA sequence: TGTGCCAGCAGCCAATTCGGGCAGCAAGAGACCCAGTACTTC.

This CDR3 is CVPDRLANYGYTF. CDR3 sequence (DNA): TGCGTACCGGACAGGCTAGCTAACTATGGCTACACCTTC. V usage is TRBV20-1 and J usage is TRBJ1-2; TRBD1 matches at 7 bases. Germline lookup yields CDR1 DFQATT and CDR2 SNEGSKA (reference sequence). This CDR3 comprises 13 residues.

This clonotype was detected ten times or more. Here the CDR3 DNA reads TGTGCCAGCAGCCAACGCGGGACTAGCGCAGAGACCCAGTACTTC. Translated, it gives CASSQRGTSAETQYF. The chain links TRBV3-1 to TRBJ2-5; 10 bases align to TRBD2. With 2 bases clipped from V and 4 bases from J, the junction kept 4 bases outside the gene matches. The CDR3 contains 15 residues. Germline V gives CDR1 LGHDT, CDR2 YNNKEL (reference sequence).

Notes on this clonotype: At one end the junction does not follow the germline gene, possibly because of a read error. The chain employs TRBV10-2 and TRBJ2-5; no definite D call. CDR1 is WSHSY and CDR2 is SAAADI in the germline V gene. The CDR3 is 14 residues long. This CDR3 is CASSEGTYQETLYF. The CDR3 bases are TGCGCCAGCAGTGAGGGCACGTACCAAGAGACCCTGTACTTC.

The chain carries TRBV5-1 and TRBJ2-3; 9 bases match TRBD1. The CDR3 covers 17 residues. V was clipped by 1 base and J by 6 bases; unmatched bases: 12. Per the germline V gene, CDR1 is SGHRS and CDR2 is YFSETQ. CDR3 sequence reads: CASSLNLGGDRADTQYF. CDR3 nucleotides: TGCGCCAGCAGCTTGAACCTGGGGGGGGACAGGGCGGATACGCAGTATTTT.

The rearrangement links TRBV24-1 to TRBJ2-3; 7 bases match TRBD2. J was trimmed by 4 bases and V by 1 base; bases with no gene match: 7. The CDR3 runs to 16 residues. Per the germline V gene, CDR1 is KGHDR and CDR2 is SFDVKD. CDR3 residues: CATSDFLQGGSDTQYF. For the CDR3, the DNA is TGTGCCACCAGTGATTTCCTGCAGGGAGGGTCAGATACGCAGTATTTT.

The V gene is TRBV12-3 or TRBV12-4, the J gene TRBJ2-3; TRBD2 aligns across 7 bases. The V segment lost 6 bases and the J segment 3 bases; nucleotides outside the gene matches: 21. The CDR3 has 19 residues. The CDR3 DNA is TGTGCCAGCAGATCGAAGCGGGTTGGACTCAGGCGGGGGACAGATACGCAGTATTTT. Residues: CASRSKRVGLRRGTDTQYF.

The CDR3 DNA follows: TGTGCCAGCAGCCCCAGGACTAGCGTTCCGGGGAATGAGCAGTTCTTC. Residues: CASSPRTSVPGNEQFF. The chain links TRBV7-8 to TRBJ2-1; 9 bases are a match to TRBD2. This CDR3 is 16 amino acids long. CDR1 and CDR2 from the germline V gene are SGHVS and FQNEAQ. After removal of 5 bases from V and 7 bases from J, the junction contained 12 bases not matched to a gene. Looking up the rest from reference TRBV7-8 and TRBJ2-1 gives the full variable domain: GAGVSQSPRYKVAKRGQDVALRCDPISGHVSLFWYQQALGQGPEFLTYFQNEAQLDKSGLPSDRFFAERPEGSVSTLKIQRTQQEDSAVYLCASSPRTSVPGNEQFFGPGTRLTVL.

This clonotype occurred many times. The V call is TRBV5-1, the J call TRBJ2-3, with TRBD2 identical over 10 bases. The CDR3 totals 15 residues. The trim removed 0 bases at V and 3 bases at J, leaving 1 base unmatched. Germline-derived CDR1 and CDR2 are SGHRS and YFSETQ. The CDR3 loop reads CASSLATSGTDTQYF. CDR3 nucleotide sequence: TGCGCCAGCAGCTTGGCGACTAGCGGGACAGATACGCAGTATTTT.

This clonotype appeared a single time. This chain uses TRBV5-1 with TRBJ2-7, with 7 bases that match TRBD2. The length of the CDR3 is 13 residues. Germline CDR1 reads SGHRS; CDR2 reads YFSETQ. The ends lost 5 bases at V and 6 bases at J; junction bases unmatched: 8. CDR3 protein: CASRLGEGLEQYF. The CDR3 DNA reads TGCGCCAGCAGGCTTGGGGAGGGACTCGAGCAGTACTTC.

The CDR3 coding sequence is TGCGCCAGCAGCACCCGGACAGGCTATAATTCACCCCTCCACTTT. Residues: CASSTRTGYNSPLHF. The chain recombines TRBV4-1 with TRBJ1-6; 7 positions agree with TRBD1. Germline V gives CDR1 MGHRA, CDR2 YSYEKL. The V gene end was trimmed by 5 bases and the J gene end by 3 bases; junction bases not matched to a gene: 4. The CDR3 contains 15 residues.

This clonotype was observed a few times. The rearrangement links TRBV14 to TRBJ1-3, with unresolved D. Trimming removed 2 bases from V and 6 bases from J, with 5 bases in between. This CDR3 spans 12 amino acids. Germline lookup yields CDR1 SGHDN and CDR2 FVKESK. This CDR3 reads CASSQTVNTIYF. The DNA for the CDR3 is TGTGCCAGCAGCCAAACGGTAAACACCATATATTTT.

This clonotype was seen many times. The V call is TRBV30, the J call TRBJ2-7; a weak D match, TRBD1 (6 bases). The CDR3 runs to 13 residues. Germline CDR1 is GTSNPN and CDR2 is SVGIG (reference sequence). V gave up 2 bases and J gave up 5 bases, with 13 bases separating them. CDR3 in DNA: TGTGCCTGGAGTTCCACAGGGAACCACGAGCAGTACTTC. It specifies CAWSSTGNHEQYF.

This clonotype was picked up a small number of times. The J gene is TRBJ2-1, the V gene TRBV6-1, with 11 bases matching TRBD2. V lost 6 bases, J lost 1 base, and 8 bases stayed unmatched. Germline V CDR1 and CDR2: MNHNS, SASEGT. CDR3 length: 17 residues. Written as DNA, the CDR3 is TGTGCCAGCAGCCCAGGGGTAGCGGGGGGGTCCTACAATGAGCAGTTCTTC. Protein: CASSPGVAGGSYNEQFF.

This clonotype has more than one count but fewer than ten. V is TRBV6-6 and J is TRBJ2-2, with D uncertain. The germline CDR1 and CDR2 sequences are MNHNY and SVGAGI (reference sequence). This CDR3 has 14 amino acids. V lost 0 bases and J lost 4, with 6 bases in between. The CDR3 region is CASSYSYGTGELFF. The CDR3 DNA is TGTGCCAGCAGTTACTCGTACGGCACCGGGGAGCTGTTTTTT.

This clonotype was picked up many times. The V gene is TRBV5-1, the J gene TRBJ2-7, with 8 bases identical to TRBD2. The CDR3 sequence is 14 residues long. Per the germline V gene, CDR1 is SGHRS and CDR2 is YFSETQ. V was clipped by 3 bases and J by 7 bases; unmatched bases: 9. CDR3 bases: TGCGCCAGCAGCTCGAGTAGCGGGACGTGGGAGCAGTACTTC. The encoded protein is CASSSSSGTWEQYF.

The CDR3 here is CASSPDTRRGQPQHF. In DNA, the CDR3 is TGTGCCAGCAGCCCCGACACCCGGCGGGGTCAGCCCCAGCATTTT. The V call is TRBV3-1, the J call TRBJ1-5, with D unclear. V was pared by 4 bases and J by 6 bases, with 16 bases between. The germline CDR1 and CDR2 sequences are LGHDT and YNNKEL (reference sequence). The CDR3 consists of 15 residues. The variable domain in full, completed from reference TRBV3-1 and TRBJ1-5, reads DTAVSQTPKYLVTQMGNDKSIKCEQNLGHDTMYWYKQDSKKFLKIMFSYNNKELIINETVPNRFSPKSPDKAHLNLHINSLELGDSAVYFCASSPDTRRGQPQHFGDGTRLSIL.

Details on this clonotype: Being one base from a much bigger clone, this may be a read error. The genes are TRBV9 and TRBJ2-5, with TRBD2 identical over 11 bases. The CDR3 is 17 residues long. V trimming: 3 bases; J trimming: 0 bases; junction bases outside the gene matches: 7. Germline-derived CDR1 and CDR2 are SGDLS and YYNGEE. The CDR3 loop reads CASSEGSGGGDQETQYF. The CDR3 nucleotides read TGTGCCAGCAGCGAGGGTAGCGGGGGGGGGGACCAAGAGACCCAGTACTTC.

This clonotype appeared many times. This rearrangement joins TRBV11-2 to TRBJ2-3; the match to TRBD2 covers 13 bases. In germline, CDR1 is SGHAT, CDR2 FQNNGV. V was clipped by 6 bases and J by 0 bases; unmatched bases: 9. This CDR3 has 18 amino acids. CDR3 in DNA: TGTGCCAGCAGACCCGGGACTAGCGGGGTTTCTAGCACAGATACGCAGTATTTT. Residues: CASRPGTSGVSSTDTQYF.